This entry features one TCR beta chain sequence. The sample originates from a study of blood T cell repertoires in COVID-19. This CDR3 has 12 amino acids. Germline loops: CDR1 LNHDA, CDR2 SQIVND (reference sequence). The germline V and J ends were trimmed by 7 bases and 3 bases, with 9 bases remaining between them. Some clones are missing from TCRdb's copy, which holds only in-frame ones; the method was immunoSEQ multiplex PCR. This table holds approximately 220,000 clones, roughly four fifths found once. This chain uses TRBV19 with TRBJ1-1; D is undetermined. The sequence derives from a woman between 65 and 79 years old with acute or convalescent COVID-19. The source material was peripheral blood. The CDR3 is CASKRWDTEAFF. CDR3 bases: TGTGCCAGTAAGCGGTGGGACACTGAAGCTTTCTTT.